The clone carrying this T cell receptor (beta chain) was seen a handful of times. The target antigen is unknown. The sample's treatment: oral pan-JAK inhibitor, 5-10 mg twice daily. The study team obtained lesional scalp punch biopsies and peripheral blood from alopecia areata patients. The data were obtained in a study of CD8+ T cells in alopecia areata. Background on the study: Among treated patients, oral tofacitinib was administered at 5 to 10 mg twice daily.

Broader study findings: Both scalp clonality and the expanded CD8+ clones among the top 100 showed a significant decrease with tofacitinib.

RNA extraction and reverse transcription yielded cDNA as sequencing template. The protocol was immunoSEQ multiplex PCR, while the TCRdb copy is restricted to in-frame clones and leaves out a portion. The sample consists of roughly 210,000 clones, less than 45% of them appearing once. The receptor comes from a human donor with alopecia areata. Source: CD4+ T cells sorted from blood, taken around week 36, from a patient treated with tofacitinib.

The CDR3 sequence: CASSLGQGGDGYTF. The DNA for the CDR3 is TGTGCCAGTAGTCTCGGACAGGGCGGGGATGGCTACACCTTC. The J gene is TRBJ1-2, the V gene TRBV19; 8 nucleotides match TRBD1. Germline CDR1 reads LNHDA; CDR2 reads SQIVND (reference sequence). The junction had 8 bases not matched to a gene; V was cut back by 5 bases and J by 6 bases. The CDR3 loop spans 14 amino acids.